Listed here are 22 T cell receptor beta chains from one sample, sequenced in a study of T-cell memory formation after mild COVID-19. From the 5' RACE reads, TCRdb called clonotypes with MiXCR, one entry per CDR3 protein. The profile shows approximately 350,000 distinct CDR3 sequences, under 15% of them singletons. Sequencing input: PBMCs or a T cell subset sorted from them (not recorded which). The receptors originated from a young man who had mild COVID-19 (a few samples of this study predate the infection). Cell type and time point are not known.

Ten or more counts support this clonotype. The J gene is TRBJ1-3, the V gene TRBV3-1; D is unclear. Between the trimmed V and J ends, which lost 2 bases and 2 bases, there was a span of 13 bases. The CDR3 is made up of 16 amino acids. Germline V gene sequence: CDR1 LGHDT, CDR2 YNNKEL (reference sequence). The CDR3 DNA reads TGTGCCAGCAGCCAACCCCTCTTTGAGGCTGGAAACACCATATATTTT. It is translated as CASSQPLFEAGNTIYF.

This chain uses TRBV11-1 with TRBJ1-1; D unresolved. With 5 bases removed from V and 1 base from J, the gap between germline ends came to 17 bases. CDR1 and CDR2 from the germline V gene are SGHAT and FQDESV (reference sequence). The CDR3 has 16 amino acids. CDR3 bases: TGTGCCAGCAGCCCTGGACGGAGCGGACCGAACACTGAAGCTTTCTTT. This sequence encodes CASSPGRSGPNTEAFF. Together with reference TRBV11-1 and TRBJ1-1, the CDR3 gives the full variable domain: EAEVAQSPRYKITEKSQAVAFWCDPISGHATLYWYRQILGQGPELLVQFQDESVVDDSQLPKDRFSAERLKGVDSTLKIQPAELGDSAMYLCASSPGRSGPNTEAFFGQGTRLTVV.

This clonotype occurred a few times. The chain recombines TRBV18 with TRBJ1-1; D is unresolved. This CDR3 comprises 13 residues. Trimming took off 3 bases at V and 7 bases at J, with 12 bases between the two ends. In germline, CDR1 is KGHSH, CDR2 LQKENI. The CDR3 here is CASSPPPGSEAFF. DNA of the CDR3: TGTGCCAGCTCACCGCCGCCGGGAAGTGAAGCTTTCTTT.

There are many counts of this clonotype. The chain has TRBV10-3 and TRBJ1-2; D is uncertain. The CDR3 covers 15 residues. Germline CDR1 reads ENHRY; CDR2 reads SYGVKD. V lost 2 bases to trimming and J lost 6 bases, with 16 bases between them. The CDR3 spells CAISEPAGVSDGYTF. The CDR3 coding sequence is TGTGCCATCAGTGAGCCGGCCGGGGTGTCGGATGGCTACACCTTC.

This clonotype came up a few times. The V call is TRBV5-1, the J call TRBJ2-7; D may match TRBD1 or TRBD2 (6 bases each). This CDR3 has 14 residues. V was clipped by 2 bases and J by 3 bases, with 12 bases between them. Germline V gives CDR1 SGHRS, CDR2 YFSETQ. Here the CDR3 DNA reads TGCGCCAGCAGCTTAGGGGGGAACCTCTACGAGCAGTACTTC. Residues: CASSLGGNLYEQYF.

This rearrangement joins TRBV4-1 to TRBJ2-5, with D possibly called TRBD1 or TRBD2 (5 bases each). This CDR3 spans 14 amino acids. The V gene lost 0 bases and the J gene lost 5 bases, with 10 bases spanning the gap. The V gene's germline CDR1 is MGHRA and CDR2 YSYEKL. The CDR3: CASSQDIWGETQYF. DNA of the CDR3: TGCGCCAGCAGCCAAGATATCTGGGGGGAGACCCAGTACTTC.

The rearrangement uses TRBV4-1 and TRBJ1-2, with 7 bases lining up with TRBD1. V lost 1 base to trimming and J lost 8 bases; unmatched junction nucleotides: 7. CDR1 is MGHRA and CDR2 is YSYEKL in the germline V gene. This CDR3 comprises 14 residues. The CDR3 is CASSQGQWTGGYTF. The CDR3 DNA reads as TGCGCCAGCAGCCAAGGGCAGTGGACAGGAGGCTACACCTTC.

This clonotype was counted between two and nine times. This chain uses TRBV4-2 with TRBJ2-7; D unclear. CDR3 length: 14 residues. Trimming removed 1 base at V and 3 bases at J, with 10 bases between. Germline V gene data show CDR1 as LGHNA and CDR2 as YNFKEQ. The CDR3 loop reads CASSQGSLGYEQYF. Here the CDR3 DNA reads TGTGCCAGCAGCCAAGGAAGTCTCGGCTACGAGCAGTACTTC.

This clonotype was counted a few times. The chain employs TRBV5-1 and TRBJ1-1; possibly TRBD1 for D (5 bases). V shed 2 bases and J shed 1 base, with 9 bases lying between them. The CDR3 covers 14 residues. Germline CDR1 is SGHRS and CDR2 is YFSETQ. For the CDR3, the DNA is TGCGCCAGCAGCTTCACTACAGGGAACACTGAAGCTTTCTTT. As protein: CASSFTTGNTEAFF.

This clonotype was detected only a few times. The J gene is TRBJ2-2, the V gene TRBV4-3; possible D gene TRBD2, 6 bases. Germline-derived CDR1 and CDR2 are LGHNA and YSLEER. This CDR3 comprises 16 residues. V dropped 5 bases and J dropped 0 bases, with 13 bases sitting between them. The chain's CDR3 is CASSFRGSSNTGELFF. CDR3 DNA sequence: TGCGCCAGCAGCTTCCGGGGGAGCTCGAACACCGGGGAGCTGTTTTTT.

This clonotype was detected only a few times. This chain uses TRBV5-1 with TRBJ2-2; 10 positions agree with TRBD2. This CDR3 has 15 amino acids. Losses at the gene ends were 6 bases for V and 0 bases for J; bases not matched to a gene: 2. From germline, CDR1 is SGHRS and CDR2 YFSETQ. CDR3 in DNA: TGCGCCAGCAAAGCGGGGGGGACGAACACCGGGGAGCTGTTTTTT. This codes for CASKAGGTNTGELFF.

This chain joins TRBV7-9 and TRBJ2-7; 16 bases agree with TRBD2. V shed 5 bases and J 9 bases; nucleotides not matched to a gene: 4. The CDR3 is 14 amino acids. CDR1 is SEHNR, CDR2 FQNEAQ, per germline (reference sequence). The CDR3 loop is CASSPGLAGGRQYV. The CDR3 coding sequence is TGTGCCAGCAGCCCGGGACTAGCGGGGGGGCGGCAGTACGTC.

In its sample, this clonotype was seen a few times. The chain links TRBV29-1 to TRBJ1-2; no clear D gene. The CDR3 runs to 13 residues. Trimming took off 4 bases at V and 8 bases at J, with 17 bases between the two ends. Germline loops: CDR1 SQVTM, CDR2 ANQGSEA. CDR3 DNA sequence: TGCAGCGTTGGAGGCGGGGTAAAGTGGGGCTACACCTTC. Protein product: CSVGGGVKWGYTF.

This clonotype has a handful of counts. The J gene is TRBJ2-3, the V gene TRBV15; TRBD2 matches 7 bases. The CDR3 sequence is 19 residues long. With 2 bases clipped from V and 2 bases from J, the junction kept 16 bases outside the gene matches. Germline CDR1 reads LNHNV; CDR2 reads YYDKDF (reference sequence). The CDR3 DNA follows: TGTGCCACCAGCAGAAAAACGGGATGGCAGCGGGGCTTCACAGATACGCAGTATTTT. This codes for CATSRKTGWQRGFTDTQYF.

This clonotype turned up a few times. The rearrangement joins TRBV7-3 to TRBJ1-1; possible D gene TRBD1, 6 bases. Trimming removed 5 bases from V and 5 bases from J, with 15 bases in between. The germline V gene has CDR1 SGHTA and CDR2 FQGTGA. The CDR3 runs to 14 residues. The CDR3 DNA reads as TGTGCCAGCAGCCCCTTGGGGGGCCAAACTGAAGCTTTCTTT. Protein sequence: CASSPLGGQTEAFF. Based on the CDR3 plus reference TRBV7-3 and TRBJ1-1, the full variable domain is GAGVSQTPSNKVTEKGKYVELRCDPISGHTALYWYRQSLGQGPEFLIYFQGTGAADDSGLPNDRFFAVRPEGSVSTLKIQRTERGDSAVYLCASSPLGGQTEAFFGQGTRLTVV.

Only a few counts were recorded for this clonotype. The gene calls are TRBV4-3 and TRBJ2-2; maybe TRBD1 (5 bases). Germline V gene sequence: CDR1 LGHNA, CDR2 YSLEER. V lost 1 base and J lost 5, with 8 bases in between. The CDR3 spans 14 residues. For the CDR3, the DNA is TGCGCCAGCAGCCAAGGAAGACAGACCGGGGAGCTGTTTTTT. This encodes CASSQGRQTGELFF.

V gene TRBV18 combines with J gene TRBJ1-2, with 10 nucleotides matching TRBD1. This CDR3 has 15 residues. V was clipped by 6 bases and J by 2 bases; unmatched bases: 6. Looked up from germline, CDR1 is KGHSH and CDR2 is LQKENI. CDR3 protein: CASSGTGDSNYGYTF. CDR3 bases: TGTGCCAGCTCTGGGACAGGGGATTCGAACTATGGCTACACCTTC.

CDR3 sequence (DNA): TGTGCCACCGGACAGAGTAACACAGATACGCAGTATTTT. Its protein is CATGQSNTDTQYF. This chain links TRBV10-3 with TRBJ2-3; a weak D match, TRBD1 (6 bases). Per germline, CDR1 ENHRY and CDR2 SYGVKD. V gave up 10 bases and J gave up 2 bases, with 13 bases separating them. The CDR3 covers 13 residues.

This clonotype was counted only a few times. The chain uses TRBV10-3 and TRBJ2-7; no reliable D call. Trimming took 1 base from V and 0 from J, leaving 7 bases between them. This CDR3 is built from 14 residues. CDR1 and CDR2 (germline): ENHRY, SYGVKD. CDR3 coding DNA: TGTGCCATCAGTGAGTACGCGGACTCCTACGAGCAGTACTTC. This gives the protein CAISEYADSYEQYF.

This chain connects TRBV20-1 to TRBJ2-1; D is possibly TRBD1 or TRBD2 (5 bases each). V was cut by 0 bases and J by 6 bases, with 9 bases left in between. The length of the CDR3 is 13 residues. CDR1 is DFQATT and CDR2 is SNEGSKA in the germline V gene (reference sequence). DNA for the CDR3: TGCAGTGCTAGAGATCTGGGGGTCAATGAGCAGTTCTTC. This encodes CSARDLGVNEQFF.

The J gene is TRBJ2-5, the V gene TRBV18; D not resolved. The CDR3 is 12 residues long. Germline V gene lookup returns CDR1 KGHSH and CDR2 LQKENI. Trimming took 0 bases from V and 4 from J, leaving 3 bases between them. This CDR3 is CASSPPGETQYF. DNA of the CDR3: TGTGCCAGCTCACCACCGGGAGAGACCCAGTACTTC.

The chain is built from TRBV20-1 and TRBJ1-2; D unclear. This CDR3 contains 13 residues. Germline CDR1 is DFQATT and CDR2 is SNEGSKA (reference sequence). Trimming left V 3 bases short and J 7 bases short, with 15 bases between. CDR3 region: CSASSGVQVGYTF. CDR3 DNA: TGCAGTGCTAGTTCTGGGGTTCAGGTTGGCTACACCTTC.